This entry lists 22 T cell receptor beta chains sequenced from one sample in a study of cytomegalovirus exposure and HLA in healthy donors. The PCR ran on 60 Vbeta and 13 Jbeta primers. Some clones are missing from TCRdb's copy, which holds only in-frame ones; the method was immunoSEQ multiplex PCR. The data show 150,000 to 200,000 clones, approximately 80% seen once. Sample: PBMCs. These receptors all come from a woman under 40 in good health and CMV-seropositive.

The chain recombines TRBV27 with TRBJ1-2, with 11 nucleotides matching TRBD1. This CDR3 region has 14 residues. The ends lost 6 bases at V and 7 bases at J; junction bases unmatched: 7. Germline V gene sequence: CDR1 MNHEY, CDR2 SMNVEV (reference sequence). The CDR3 nucleotides read TGTGCCAGCAGGTTGGACAGGGGGCGAAGTGGCTACACCTTC. Protein sequence: CASRLDRGRSGYTF.

V and J are TRBV9 and TRBJ2-3, with 8 bases fitting TRBD2. The junction had 7 bases not matched to a gene; V was cut back by 3 bases and J by 4 bases. The CDR3 has 15 amino acids. Germline CDR1 is SGDLS and CDR2 is YYNGEE. CDR3 sequence reads: CASSDGTSVSDTQYF. The DNA of the CDR3 is TGTGCCAGCAGCGACGGGACTAGTGTCTCAGATACGCAGTATTTT.

The chain recombines TRBV5-8 with TRBJ2-1; D perhaps matches TRBD2 (5 bases). This CDR3 has 15 residues. V lost 5 bases to trimming and J lost 1 base, with 13 bases between them. Germline CDR1 and CDR2: SGHTS and YDEGEE. The CDR3 is CASRLDYLSYNEQFF. CDR3 DNA sequence: TGTGCCAGCAGACTCGACTATCTTTCCTACAATGAGCAGTTCTTC.

This clone has more than one count but fewer than ten. This chain links TRBV11-2 with TRBJ1-1, with 7 bases identical to TRBD1. Germline V gene data show CDR1 as SGHAT and CDR2 as FQNNGV. After removal of 3 bases from V and 1 base from J, the junction contained 5 bases not matched to a gene. The CDR3 has 15 residues. CDR3 in DNA: TGTGCCAGCAGCTTTTACAGGGGATCGAACACTGAAGCTTTCTTT. Its protein is CASSFYRGSNTEAFF.

The V gene is TRBV19, the J gene TRBJ1-1; TRBD1 matches at 7 bases. V was pared by 5 bases and J by 0 bases, with 12 bases of the junction left unmatched. CDR1 is LNHDA, CDR2 SQIVND, per germline (reference sequence). CDR3 length equals 17 residues. The DNA of the CDR3 is TGTGCCAGTAGTGGCCGGGACAGAGGGCCCATGAACACTGAAGCTTTCTTT. It codes for CASSGRDRGPMNTEAFF.

The rearrangement uses TRBV2 and TRBJ2-7; D may be TRBD2 (5 bases). The length of the CDR3 is 14 residues. The ends were cut back, 2 bases at V and 1 base at J, with 9 bases in the middle. Germline CDR1 is SNHLY and CDR2 is FYNNEI. The CDR3 DNA sequence: TGTGCCAGCAGTGAATTTTCGGGATCCTACGAGCAGTACTTC. Amino acid sequence: CASSEFSGSYEQYF.

On this clone itself: A junction boundary mismatches the germline segment, possibly from a read error. The chain has TRBV15 and TRBJ2-4, with TRBD2 matching 7 bases. Germline V gene sequence: CDR1 LNHNV, CDR2 YYDKDF (reference sequence). This CDR3 contains 17 residues. CDR3 nucleotide sequence: TGTGCCACCAGCGAACTAGCGAATCCCGCGGCCAAAGACATTCAGTACTTC. Residues: CATSELANPAAKDIQYF.

V and J are TRBV4-3 and TRBJ2-2; D possibly corresponds to TRBD1 (5 bases). The CDR3 covers 17 residues. Germline V lookup: CDR1 LGHNA, CDR2 YSLEER. Trimming removed 0 bases from V and 1 base from J, with 12 bases in between. The CDR3 DNA reads as TGCGCCAGCAGCCAAGATGCAGCCCAGGGGAACACCGGGGAGCTGTTTTTT. Amino acids: CASSQDAAQGNTGELFF.

The chain has TRBV7-9 and TRBJ2-6, with TRBD2 as a possible D gene (5 bases). The length of the CDR3 is 16 residues. The germline V gene encodes CDR1 SEHNR and CDR2 FQNEAQ (reference sequence). Deletions cut 5 bases from V and 0 bases from J, with 11 bases between. The CDR3 region is CASSPLGSSGANVLTF. The CDR3, as DNA: TGTGCCAGCAGCCCCTTGGGGAGCTCTGGGGCCAACGTCCTGACTTTC.

The chain uses TRBV2 and TRBJ1-2, with D possibly being TRBD1 (6 bases). The V gene lost 5 bases and the J gene lost 4 bases, with 11 bases spanning the gap. This CDR3 region has 13 residues. Per germline, CDR1 SNHLY and CDR2 FYNNEI. The CDR3 is CASSMDSSYGYTF. As DNA, the CDR3 is TGTGCCAGCAGTATGGACAGCAGCTATGGCTACACCTTC.

The chain joins TRBV25-1 to TRBJ2-1, with 9 bases that match TRBD1. The CDR3 sequence is 15 residues long. The V segment lost 7 bases and the J segment 2 bases; nucleotides outside the gene matches: 6. The germline CDR1 and CDR2 sequences are MGHDK and SYGVNS. CDR3 region: CASTLTGGAYNEQFF. The CDR3 DNA follows: TGTGCCAGCACTTTAACAGGGGGCGCCTACAATGAGCAGTTCTTC.

This clone was recorded once. The chain carries TRBV19 and TRBJ1-2, with TRBD1 identical over 8 bases. Trimming cost V 3 bases and J 2 bases; bases outside gene matches: 2. From germline, CDR1 is LNHDA and CDR2 SQIVND (reference sequence). CDR3 length: 14 residues. Written as DNA, the CDR3 is TGTGCCAGTAGTATGTGGACAGGGAACTATGGCTACACCTTC. Translated: CASSMWTGNYGYTF.

V and J are TRBV9 and TRBJ1-4; D not resolved. Trimming pared 0 bases from V and 12 bases from J, leaving 3 bases between. The CDR3 runs to 10 residues. CDR1 is SGDLS, CDR2 YYNGEE, per germline. CDR3 residues: CASSVVELFF. In nucleotides, the CDR3 is TGTGCCAGCAGCGTAGTAGAACTGTTTTTT.

The CDR3 loop reads CASSGAGDEQFF. CDR3 DNA: TGTGCCAGCAGTGGGGCAGGGGATGAGCAGTTCTTC. The V gene is TRBV28, the J gene TRBJ2-1; possibly TRBD1 for D (6 bases). Germline values: CDR1 MDHEN, CDR2 SYDVKM. This CDR3 is 12 amino acids long. The ends were cut back, 5 bases at V and 8 bases at J, with 10 bases in the middle.

The V gene is TRBV2, the J gene TRBJ1-2; no reliable D call. The CDR3 covers 15 residues. CDR1 is SNHLY, CDR2 FYNNEI, per germline. V was pared by 3 bases and J by 0 bases, with 11 bases between. CDR3: CASSDRSKSNYGYTF. CDR3 nucleotides: TGTGCCAGCAGTGACCGGAGTAAATCTAACTATGGCTACACCTTC. The whole variable domain, filled in from reference TRBV2 and TRBJ1-2, reads EPEVTQTPSHQVTQMGQEVILRCVPISNHLYFYWYRQILGQKVEFLVSFYNNEISEKSEIFDDQFSVERPDGSNFTLKIRSTKLEDSAMYFCASSDRSKSNYGYTFGSGTRLTVV.

The gene calls are TRBV10-2 and TRBJ2-7, with a tentative D call TRBD1 (6 bases). This CDR3 has 11 amino acids. Trimming removed 2 bases at V and 12 bases at J, with 11 bases between. Germline assignment: CDR1 WSHSY and CDR2 SAAADI. For the CDR3, the DNA is TGCGCCAGCAGTGAGGGACAGCTTCCGTACTTC. Its translation: CASSEGQLPYF.

The V and J genes are TRBV9 and TRBJ1-5; D is unresolved. Germline-derived CDR1 and CDR2 are SGDLS and YYNGEE. Deletions cut 3 bases from V and 4 bases from J, with 20 bases between. The CDR3 consists of 17 residues. In DNA form, the CDR3 reads TGTGCCAGCAGCGCCGGCGGGCCGTTCCTTCGAAATCAGCCCCAGCATTTT. Amino acid sequence: CASSAGGPFLRNQPQHF. Together with reference TRBV9 and TRBJ1-5, the CDR3 gives the full variable domain: DSGVTQTPKHLITATGQRVTLRCSPRSGDLSVYWYQQSLDQGLQFLIQYYNGEERAKGNILERFSAQQFPDLHSELNLSSLELGDSALYFCASSAGGPFLRNQPQHFGDGTRLSIL.

The J gene is TRBJ2-1, the V gene TRBV7-6; 9 nucleotides align to TRBD2. Germline CDR1 and CDR2: SGHVS and FNYEAQ. This CDR3 contains 12 residues. Trimming at V came to 11 bases and at J to 5 bases, leaving 4 bases not matched to a gene. The CDR3 is CALAGDDNEQFF. The CDR3 region has the DNA TGTGCCTTAGCGGGAGACGACAATGAGCAGTTCTTC.

The V call is TRBV19, the J call TRBJ2-5; 7 nucleotides align to TRBD2. Trimming removed 0 bases from V and 5 bases from J; junction bases left unmatched: 3. CDR1 is LNHDA and CDR2 is SQIVND in the germline V gene (reference sequence). The CDR3 contains 14 residues. The CDR3 spells CASSIDGGGETQYF. The CDR3 DNA reads TGTGCCAGTAGTATAGACGGGGGAGGGGAGACCCAGTACTTC.

The count of this clone is one. The V call is TRBV2, the J call TRBJ1-3, with TRBD1 as a possible D gene (5 bases). Per germline, CDR1 SNHLY and CDR2 FYNNEI. This CDR3 is built from 13 residues. The V and J ends lost 4 bases and 2 bases respectively, with 6 bases between them. The CDR3 coding sequence is TGTGCCAGCAGTGGCAGGGCTGGAAACACCATATATTTT. Its protein is CASSGRAGNTIYF.

The chain recombines TRBV12-1 with TRBJ1-6; TRBD1, as called in the table, went unchecked against the DNA. TRBV12-1 is a pseudogene locus. The CDR3 covers 18 residues. DNA for the CDR3: TGTGCCAGCAGCTTCATGGGACAGGGGCGCAGGAAGAATTCACCCCTCCACTTT. This translates into CASSFMGQGRRKNSPLHF.

The chain employs TRBV6-5 and TRBJ2-5, with 7 positions matching TRBD1. Losses at the gene ends were 6 bases for V and 7 bases for J; bases not matched to a gene: 5. Per the germline V gene, CDR1 is MNHEY and CDR2 is SVGAGI. CDR3 length equals 12 residues. The CDR3 region has the DNA TGTGCCAGCAGCTCAGGGGGTGCGACCCAGTACTTC. This translates into CASSSGGATQYF.